This is a list of T cell receptor beta chains from one sample in a study of blood T cell repertoires in COVID-19. Sequencing was performed with immunoSEQ multiplex PCR; in TCRdb, only in-frame clones are kept and a portion is missing. The sample includes about 250,000 clones, roughly 80% of them seen just once. The sequenced material came from PBMCs or T cells enriched from blood (not recorded which). These receptors all come from a middle-aged man who had been exposed to COVID-19. Each CDR3 is given with its conserved first and last residue. The D gene is left open where the match is weak. Where a row states a size, it is once, few, many or the class of an expanded clone; other rows omit it.

abundance: NA
j_gene: TRBJ2-7
d_gene: NA
v_gene: TRBV3-1/TRBV3-2
CDR3aa: CASSQDGLSSYEQYF
CDR3nt: TGTGCCAGCAGCCAAGATGGACTAAGCTCCTACGAGCAGTACTTC

abundance: NA
j_gene: TRBJ1-1
d_gene: TRBD1
v_gene: TRBV19
CDR3aa: CASSPRQGSYSRYPEAFF
CDR3nt: TGTGCCAGTAGTCCCCGACAGGGTAGTTATTCACGCTACCCAGAAGCTTTCTTT

abundance: NA
j_gene: TRBJ1-3
d_gene: NA
v_gene: TRBV5-6
CDR3aa: CASSRGWTPGNTIYF
CDR3nt: TGTGCCAGCAGCCGCGGCTGGACACCTGGAAACACCATATATTTT

abundance: NA
j_gene: TRBJ2-7
d_gene: TRBD2
v_gene: TRBV7-8
CDR3aa: CASSLTAGTKYEQYF
CDR3nt: TGTGCCAGCAGCTTAACCGCCGGGACTAAATACGAGCAGTACTTC

abundance: NA
j_gene: TRBJ2-3
d_gene: NA
v_gene: TRBV5-1
CDR3aa: CASNTRLRDTQYF
CDR3nt: TGCGCCAGCAACACCCGACTTCGAGATACGCAGTATTTT

abundance: NA
j_gene: TRBJ2-7
d_gene: NA
v_gene: TRBV29-1
CDR3aa: CSVEGLGDNYEQYF
CDR3nt: TGCAGCGTTGAAGGATTGGGGGACAACTACGAGCAGTACTTC

abundance: NA
j_gene: TRBJ2-1
d_gene: TRBD2
v_gene: TRBV4-1
CDR3aa: CASSQDPSGAYNEQFF
CDR3nt: TGCGCCAGCAGCCAAGATCCTAGCGGGGCCTACAATGAGCAGTTCTTC

abundance: once
j_gene: TRBJ2-5
d_gene: NA
v_gene: TRBV3-1/TRBV3-2
CDR3aa: CASPLEGGEGVGTRGQETQYF
CDR3nt: TGTGCCAGCCCACTGGAAGGGGGCGAAGGTGTCGGGACTAGGGGTCAAGAGACCCAGTACTTC

abundance: once
j_gene: TRBJ1-1
d_gene: NA
v_gene: TRBV19
CDR3aa: CASSIYPEAFF
CDR3nt: TGTGCCAGTAGTATCTATCCTGAAGCTTTCTTT

abundance: few
j_gene: TRBJ1-1
d_gene: NA
v_gene: TRBV29-1
CDR3aa: CSVRGHWNTEAFF
CDR3nt: TGCAGCGTTCGTGGACATTGGAACACTGAAGCTTTCTTT

abundance: NA
j_gene: TRBJ2-1
d_gene: TRBD2
v_gene: TRBV4-2
CDR3aa: CASSQGRTSGTSNEQFF
CDR3nt: TGTGCCAGCAGCCAAGGCCGGACTAGCGGGACGAGTAATGAGCAGTTCTTC

abundance: NA
j_gene: TRBJ1-6
d_gene: NA
v_gene: TRBV30
CDR3aa: CAWMENHSPLHF
CDR3nt: TGTGCCTGGATGGAGAACCATTCACCCCTCCACTTT

abundance: NA
j_gene: TRBJ2-1
d_gene: TRBD2
v_gene: TRBV4-1
CDR3aa: CASSYAGRGNEQFF
CDR3nt: TGCGCCAGCAGTTACGCCGGGAGGGGGAATGAGCAGTTCTTC

abundance: NA
j_gene: TRBJ2-1
d_gene: TRBD1
v_gene: TRBV9
CDR3aa: CASSFRQGKQFF
CDR3nt: TGTGCCAGCAGCTTTAGACAGGGTAAGCAGTTCTTC

abundance: NA
j_gene: TRBJ1-1
d_gene: NA
v_gene: TRBV6-5
CDR3aa: CASSYSIQGNTEAFF
CDR3nt: TGTGCCAGCAGTTACAGCATACAGGGGAACACTGAAGCTTTCTTT

abundance: NA
j_gene: TRBJ1-1
d_gene: NA
v_gene: TRBV7-2
CDR3aa: CASSPGSRRTEAFF
CDR3nt: TGTGCCAGCAGCCCAGGGTCCAGAAGAACTGAAGCTTTCTTT

abundance: NA
j_gene: TRBJ2-1
d_gene: NA
v_gene: TRBV5-4
CDR3aa: CASSLGGDSYNEQFF
CDR3nt: TGTGCCAGCAGCTTAGGCGGGGACTCCTACAATGAGCAGTTCTTC

abundance: NA
j_gene: TRBJ1-2
d_gene: TRBD1
v_gene: TRBV27
CDR3aa: CASSRNRDSSEVTF
CDR3nt: TGTGCCAGCAGCCGCAACCGGGACAGTTCGGAGGTCACCTTC

abundance: NA
j_gene: TRBJ1-5
d_gene: NA
v_gene: TRBV27
CDR3aa: CASSLPGQPQHF
CDR3nt: TGTGCCAGCAGTTTACCCGGGCAGCCCCAGCATTTT

abundance: NA
j_gene: TRBJ2-5
d_gene: NA
v_gene: TRBV30
CDR3aa: CAWRPAAVQETQYF
CDR3nt: TGTGCCTGGAGGCCAGCGGCAGTACAAGAGACCCAGTACTTC